Listed here is a single TCR beta chain. This sample is drawn from a study of blood T cell repertoires in COVID-19. Study as a whole: Samples of COVID-19 (acute and convalescent) were obtained from the United States, Italy and Spain.

The CDR3 sequence is 14 residues long. Germline CDR1 is MGHRA and CDR2 is YSYEKL. V was clipped by 4 bases and J by 4 bases; unmatched bases: 4. Per the original methods: It was from reference gene primer amplification that nucleated cell counts were estimated. This table comes from immunoSEQ multiplex PCR, and its TCRdb copy is limited to in-frame clones, with some not included. D and trimming come from the DNA, and the V and J calls and clone size come from that table. The sample lists 85,000 to 110,000 clones; roughly 84% were seen once. Material for sequencing was peripheral blood. This clonotype originated in a human donor in a cohort sampled during active COVID-19. J is TRBJ1-3 and V is TRBV4-1; 7 nucleotides agree with TRBD1. The CDR3 reads CASSRGQLGNTIYF. The CDR3 DNA reads TGCGCCAGCAGCCGGGGACAGTTAGGAAACACCATATATTTT.